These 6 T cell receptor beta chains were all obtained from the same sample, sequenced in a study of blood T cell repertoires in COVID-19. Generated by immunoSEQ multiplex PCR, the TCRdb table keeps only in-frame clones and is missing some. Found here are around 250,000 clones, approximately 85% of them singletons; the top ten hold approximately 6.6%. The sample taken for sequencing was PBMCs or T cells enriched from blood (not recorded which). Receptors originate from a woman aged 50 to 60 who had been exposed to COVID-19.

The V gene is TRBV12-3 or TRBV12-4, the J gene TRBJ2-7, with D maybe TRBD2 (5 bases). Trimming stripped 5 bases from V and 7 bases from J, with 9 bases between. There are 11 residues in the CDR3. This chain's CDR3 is CASSTRGEQYF. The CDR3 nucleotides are TGTGCCAGCAGTACCCGGGGTGAGCAGTACTTC.

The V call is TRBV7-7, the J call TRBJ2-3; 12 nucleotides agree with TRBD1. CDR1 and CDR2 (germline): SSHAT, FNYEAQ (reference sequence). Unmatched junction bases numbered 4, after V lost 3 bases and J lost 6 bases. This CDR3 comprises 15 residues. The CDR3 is CASSLRGTGGDTQYF. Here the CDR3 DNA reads TGTGCCAGCAGCTTGCGGGGGACAGGGGGCGATACGCAGTATTTT.

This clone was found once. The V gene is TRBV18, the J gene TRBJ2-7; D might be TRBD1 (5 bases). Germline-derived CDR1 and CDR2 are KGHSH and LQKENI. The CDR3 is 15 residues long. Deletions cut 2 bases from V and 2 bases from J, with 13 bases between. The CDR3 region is CASSPSPAGPYEQYF. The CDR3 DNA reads TGTGCCAGCTCACCATCTCCGGCAGGGCCCTACGAGCAGTACTTC.

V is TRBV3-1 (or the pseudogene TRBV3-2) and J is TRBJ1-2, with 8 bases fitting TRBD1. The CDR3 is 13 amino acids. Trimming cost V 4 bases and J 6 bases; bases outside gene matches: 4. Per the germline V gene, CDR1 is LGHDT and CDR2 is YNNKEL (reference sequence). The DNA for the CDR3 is TGTGCCAGCAGCCTGGGGACAGGTGATGGCTACACCTTC. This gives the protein CASSLGTGDGYTF.

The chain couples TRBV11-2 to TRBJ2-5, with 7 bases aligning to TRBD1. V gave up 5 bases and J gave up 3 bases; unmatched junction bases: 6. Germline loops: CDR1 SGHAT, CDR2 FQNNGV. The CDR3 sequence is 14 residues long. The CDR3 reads CASSKTGSKETQYF. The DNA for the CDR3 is TGTGCCAGCAGCAAGACAGGGTCTAAAGAGACCCAGTACTTC. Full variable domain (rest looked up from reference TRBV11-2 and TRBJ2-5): EAGVAQSPRYKIIEKRQSVAFWCNPISGHATLYWYQQILGQGPKLLIQFQNNGVVDDSQLPKDRFSAERLKGVDSTLKIQPAKLEDSAVYLCASSKTGSKETQYFGPGTRLLVL.

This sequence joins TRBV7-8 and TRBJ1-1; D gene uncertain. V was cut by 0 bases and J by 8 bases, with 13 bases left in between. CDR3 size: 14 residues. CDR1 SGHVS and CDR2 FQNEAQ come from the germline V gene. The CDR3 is CASSLARGGIEAFF. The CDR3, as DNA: TGTGCCAGCAGCTTAGCGCGGGGAGGGATCGAAGCTTTCTTT.